Following are 14 T cell receptor beta chains from one sample sequenced in a study of neurological immune-mediated disorders (dated by TCRdb to between 2018 and 2021). Library method: 5' RACE. The run used an Illumina HiSeq 2500. In TCRdb, the public reads were trimmed at Q25 with fastp and aligned with MiXCR, with productive beta chains retained. Identical CDR3 protein sequences are pooled into one entry, listed with their most common genes and DNA. This sample is represented by 55,000 to 70,000 distinct CDR3 sequences; roughly 3.9% of them were singletons. The ten largest clones add up to 1.3% of the sample. The sequencing sample was made of PBMCs. The receptors derive from a young man with multiple sclerosis.

This clonotype has at least ten counts. The chain employs TRBV5-1 and TRBJ2-3; D is undetermined. Trimming shortened V by 0 bases and J by 1 base, and 12 bases separated the two germline ends. Per the germline V gene, CDR1 is SGHRS and CDR2 is YFSETQ. The CDR3 spans 16 residues. The CDR3 sequence: CASSLAGGTRTDTQYF. The CDR3 DNA reads TGCGCCAGCAGCTTGGCCGGCGGAACACGCACAGATACGCAGTATTTT.

This clonotype appeared many times. The V and J genes are TRBV12-3 or TRBV12-4 and TRBJ1-1, with 8 bases matching TRBD1. CDR3 length equals 18 residues. J gave up 1 base and V 6 bases, and 16 bases lay outside the gene matches. Here the CDR3 reads CASSKYLRAGGPNTEAFF. CDR3 sequence (DNA): TGTGCCAGCAGCAAATACCTCCGGGCAGGGGGCCCGAACACTGAAGCTTTCTTT.

In its sample, this clonotype was seen many times. This chain joins TRBV19 and TRBJ1-2; TRBD1 might be the D (5 bases). The CDR3 consists of 13 residues. CDR1 is LNHDA, CDR2 SQIVND, per germline (reference sequence). The V and J ends lost 4 bases and 4 bases respectively, with 10 bases between them. The DNA of the CDR3 is TGTGCCAGTAGTACCGGACAAGGCTATGGCTACACCTTC. It specifies CASSTGQGYGYTF.

Ten or more counts support this clonotype. V gene TRBV12-3 or TRBV12-4 combines with J gene TRBJ2-7; D ambiguous. Trimming shortened V by 2 bases and J by 1 base, and 18 bases separated the two germline ends. The CDR3 spans 17 residues. This CDR3 reads CASSLILSTDGSYEQYF. CDR3 nucleotides: TGTGCCAGCAGTTTAATTTTGAGTACGGACGGATCCTACGAGCAGTACTTC.

This clonotype has a count of ten or more. The rearrangement uses TRBV27 and TRBJ2-7, with TRBD2 matching over 9 bases. The CDR3 contains 17 residues. The ends lost 5 bases at V and 3 bases at J; junction bases unmatched: 14. Germline lookup yields CDR1 MNHEY and CDR2 SMNVEV (reference sequence). The DNA of the CDR3 is TGTGCCAGCAGTGCCGTCATCGGGGGACTAGCTTTCTACGAGCAGTACTTC. Its protein is CASSAVIGGLAFYEQYF.

This clonotype was counted at least ten times. This rearrangement joins TRBV7-9 to TRBJ2-6; the D gene is possibly TRBD1 (6 bases). Germline V lookup: CDR1 SEHNR, CDR2 FQNEAQ (reference sequence). The V end was cut by 3 bases, the J end by 2 bases, with 8 bases between. The CDR3 sequence is 15 residues long. The CDR3 DNA reads as TGTGCCAGCAGCTTGACAGGCGCTGGGGCCAACGTCCTGACTTTC. Translated: CASSLTGAGANVLTF.

Ten or more counts support this clonotype. The chain joins TRBV11-2 to TRBJ2-4, with D perhaps TRBD1 (5 bases). Germline assignment: CDR1 SGHAT and CDR2 FQNNGV. The CDR3 is 16 amino acids. Trimming pared 5 bases from V and 6 bases from J, leaving 20 bases between. The CDR3 reads CASSADSFGISNIQYF. CDR3 nucleotides: TGTGCCAGCAGCGCCGACAGTTTTGGGATCTCAAACATTCAGTACTTC.

This clonotype was counted at least ten times. The rearrangement links TRBV18 to TRBJ1-5; D unclear. V was trimmed by 4 bases and J by 2 bases, leaving 21 bases between them. This CDR3 contains 18 residues. From germline, CDR1 is KGHSH and CDR2 LQKENI. The CDR3 DNA reads as TGTGCCAGCTCACGGACGCCAATCGGGGTTTGGGGCAATCAGCCCCAGCATTTT. Translated, it gives CASSRTPIGVWGNQPQHF.

This clonotype was picked up many times. This chain joins TRBV10-3 and TRBJ2-5; D uncertain. CDR1 and CDR2 (germline): ENHRY, SYGVKD. CDR3 length equals 11 residues. The ends were cut back, 0 bases at V and 5 bases at J, with 1 base in the middle. The DNA for the CDR3 is TGTGCCATCAGTGAGTCTGAGACCCAGTACTTC. Its translation is CAISESETQYF.

This clonotype was seen at least ten times. DNA for the CDR3: TGTGCCAGCAGCTTACGGGGGCCAGACAATGAGCAGTTCTTC. This sequence encodes CASSLRGPDNEQFF. The chain recombines TRBV7-2 with TRBJ2-1; the D call may be TRBD1 or TRBD2 (6 bases each). The CDR3 is made up of 14 amino acids. Germline CDR1 SGHTA, CDR2 FQGNSA. Trimming shortened V by 2 bases and J by 5 bases, and 10 bases separated the two germline ends.

This clonotype was observed many times. The rearrangement links TRBV20-1 to TRBJ2-3; tentative D call: TRBD1 (6 bases). CDR1 and CDR2 from the germline V gene are DFQATT and SNEGSKA (reference sequence). The CDR3 loop spans 15 amino acids. The V end was cut by 5 bases, the J end by 0 bases, with 15 bases between. The CDR3 sequence: CSAQTGTTSTDTQYF. In DNA form, the CDR3 reads TGCAGTGCTCAGACGGGGACAACTAGCACAGATACGCAGTATTTT.

This clonotype has a count of ten or more. The chain links TRBV12-3 or TRBV12-4 to TRBJ2-6, with D maybe TRBD2 (6 bases). This CDR3 contains 15 residues. V dropped 3 bases and J dropped 0 bases, with 6 bases sitting between them. The CDR3 DNA reads as TGTGCCAGCAGTTTGGACTACTCTGGGGCCAACGTCCTGACTTTC. Amino acid sequence: CASSLDYSGANVLTF.

This clonotype was seen a handful of times. This may be a read error: a much more frequent sequence differs by one nucleotide. The V call is TRBV9, the J call TRBJ2-1; the D is unclear. The CDR3 is 14 residues long. Looked up from germline, CDR1 is SGDLS and CDR2 is YYNGEE. V lost 4 bases and J 6 bases, leaving 14 bases between the germline ends. CDR3 DNA sequence: TGTGCCAGCAGCAAAGGAAAGGGAATCAATGAGCAGTTCTTC. Translating it yields CASSKGKGINEQFF.

This clonotype was counted many times. The genes are TRBV5-1 and TRBJ2-5; 13 bases are a match to TRBD2. The CDR3 covers 18 residues. Trimming took 5 bases from V and 1 from J; bases not matched to a gene: 11. Germline V gene lookup returns CDR1 SGHRS and CDR2 YFSETQ. CDR3 sequence reads: CASSYGLAGANSQETQYF. The CDR3 nucleotides read TGCGCCAGCAGTTATGGACTAGCGGGGGCCAATTCCCAAGAGACCCAGTACTTC.